This paragraph covers one T cell receptor (beta chain) sequence. Its antigen is not identified. Trimming stripped 2 bases from V and 4 bases from J, with 11 bases between. This CDR3 has 14 residues. Germline V gene lookup returns CDR1 MGHRA and CDR2 YSYEKL. The data belong to a study of shared clonotypes between healthy human individuals. The study, taken as a whole, reports: Memory subsets generally showed smaller estimated richness than naive subsets did. Shared clonotypes across all four donors exceeded non-shared ones in generation probability.

Measured with immunoSEQ multiplex PCR; TCRdb has only the in-frame clones, and not every one. The sample holds about 1,900,000 clones; about 95% are singletons and the top ten take 1% to 1.5%. Naive CD8 cells comprised CD45RO-negative, CCR7-positively selected cells, excluding terminally differentiated effector memory CD45RA+ cells. The chain links TRBV4-1 to TRBJ1-1, with D perhaps TRBD1 (5 bases). This TCR came from a man between 18 and 35 years old in good health. The sequencing sample was made of naive CD8+ T cells sorted from blood. The CDR3 DNA follows: TGCGCCAGCAGCCAAACCTGGGGCGGCACTGAAGCTTTCTTT. Translation: CASSQTWGGTEAFF.